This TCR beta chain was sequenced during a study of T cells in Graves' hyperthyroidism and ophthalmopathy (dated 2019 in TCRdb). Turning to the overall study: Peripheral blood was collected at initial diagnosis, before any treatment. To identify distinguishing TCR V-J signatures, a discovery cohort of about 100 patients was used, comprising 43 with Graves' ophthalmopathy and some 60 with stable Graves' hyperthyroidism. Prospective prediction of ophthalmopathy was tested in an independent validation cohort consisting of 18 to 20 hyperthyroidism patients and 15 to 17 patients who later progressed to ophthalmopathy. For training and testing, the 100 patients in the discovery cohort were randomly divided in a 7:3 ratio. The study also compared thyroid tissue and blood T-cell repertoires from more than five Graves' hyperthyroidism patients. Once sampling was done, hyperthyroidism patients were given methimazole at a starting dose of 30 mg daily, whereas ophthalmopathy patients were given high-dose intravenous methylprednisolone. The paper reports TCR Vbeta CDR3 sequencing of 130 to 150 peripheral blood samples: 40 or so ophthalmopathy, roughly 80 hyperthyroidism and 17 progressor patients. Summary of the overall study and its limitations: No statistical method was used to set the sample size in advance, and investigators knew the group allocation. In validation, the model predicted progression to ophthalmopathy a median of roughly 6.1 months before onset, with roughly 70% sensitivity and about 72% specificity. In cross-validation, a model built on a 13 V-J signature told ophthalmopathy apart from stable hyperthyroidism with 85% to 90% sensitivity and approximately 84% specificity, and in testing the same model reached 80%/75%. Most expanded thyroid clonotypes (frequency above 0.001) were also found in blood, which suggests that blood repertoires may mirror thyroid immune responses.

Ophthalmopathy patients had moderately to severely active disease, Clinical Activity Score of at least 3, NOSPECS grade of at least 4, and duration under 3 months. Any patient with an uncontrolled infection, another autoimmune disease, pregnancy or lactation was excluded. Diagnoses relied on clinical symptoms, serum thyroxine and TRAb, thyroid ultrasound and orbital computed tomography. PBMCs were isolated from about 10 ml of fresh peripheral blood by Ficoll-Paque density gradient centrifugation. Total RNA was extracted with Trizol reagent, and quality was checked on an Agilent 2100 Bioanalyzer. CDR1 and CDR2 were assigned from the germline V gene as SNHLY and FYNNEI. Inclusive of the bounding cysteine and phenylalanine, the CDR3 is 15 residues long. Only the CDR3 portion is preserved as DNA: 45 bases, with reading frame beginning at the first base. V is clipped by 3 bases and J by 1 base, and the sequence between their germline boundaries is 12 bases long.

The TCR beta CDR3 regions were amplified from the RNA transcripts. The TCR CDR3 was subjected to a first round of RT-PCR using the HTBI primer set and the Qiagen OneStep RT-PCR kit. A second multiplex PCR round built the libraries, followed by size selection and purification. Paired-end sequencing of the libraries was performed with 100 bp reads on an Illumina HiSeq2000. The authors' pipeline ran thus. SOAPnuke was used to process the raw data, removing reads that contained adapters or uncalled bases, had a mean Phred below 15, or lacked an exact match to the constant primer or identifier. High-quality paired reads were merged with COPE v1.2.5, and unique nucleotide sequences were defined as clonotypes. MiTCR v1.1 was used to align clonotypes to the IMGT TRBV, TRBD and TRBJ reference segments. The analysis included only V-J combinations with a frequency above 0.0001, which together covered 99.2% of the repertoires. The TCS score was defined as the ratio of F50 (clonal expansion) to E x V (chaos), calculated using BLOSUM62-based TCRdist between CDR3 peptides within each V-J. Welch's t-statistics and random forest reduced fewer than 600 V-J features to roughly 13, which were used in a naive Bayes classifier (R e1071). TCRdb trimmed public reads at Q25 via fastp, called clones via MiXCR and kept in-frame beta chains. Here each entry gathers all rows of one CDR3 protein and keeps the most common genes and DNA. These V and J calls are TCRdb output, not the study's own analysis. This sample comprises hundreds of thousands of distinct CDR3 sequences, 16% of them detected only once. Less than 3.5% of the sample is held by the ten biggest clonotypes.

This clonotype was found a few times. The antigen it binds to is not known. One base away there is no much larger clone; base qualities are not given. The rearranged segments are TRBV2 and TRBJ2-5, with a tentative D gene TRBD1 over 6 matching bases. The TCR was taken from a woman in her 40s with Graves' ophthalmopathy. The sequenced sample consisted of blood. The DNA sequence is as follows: TGTGCCAGCAGTGACTTTAGGGGGACCCAAGAGACCCAGTACTTC. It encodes CASSDFRGTQETQYF.